The 20 T cell receptor beta chains given below trace back to one sample, sequenced in a study of cytomegalovirus exposure and HLA in healthy donors. 60 Vbeta and 13 Jbeta primers were used in PCR. This table comes from immunoSEQ multiplex PCR, and its TCRdb copy is limited to in-frame clones, with some not included. The table shows 120,000 or so clones, with more than 60% occurring only once. The sample consisted of PBMCs. The receptors stem from a woman aged 45 to 65 in good health and CMV-seropositive.

The V gene is TRBV15, the J gene TRBJ2-4; a possible D gene is TRBD2 (6 bases). The length of the CDR3 is 15 residues. CDR1 is LNHNV, CDR2 YYDKDF, per germline (reference sequence). The V end lost 1 base, the J end lost 7 bases, and 14 bases lay between the germline ends. DNA for the CDR3: TGTGCCACCAGCAGAGCCGTGCTCAGCGGGAACATTCAGTACTTC. Its translation: CATSRAVLSGNIQYF.

J is TRBJ1-2 and V is TRBV7-2; 9 bases are a match to TRBD1. CDR1 and CDR2 from the germline V gene are SGHTA and FQGNSA. The CDR3 consists of 15 residues. The J segment lost 5 bases and the V segment lost 6 bases, leaving 10 bases of the junction unmatched. CDR3 sequence (DNA): TGTGCCAGCAGATCCAACGGACAGGGGAGGTATGGCTACACCTTC. Translation gives CASRSNGQGRYGYTF.

The V gene is TRBV7-2, the J gene TRBJ2-3, with 12 positions matching TRBD2. This CDR3 is built from 14 residues. Trimming took 6 bases from V and 5 from J; bases not matched to a gene: 3. Germline V gives CDR1 SGHTA, CDR2 FQGNSA. CDR3 nucleotides: TGTGCCAGCAGGGCGGGACTAGCGGGAGATACGCAGTATTTT. This encodes CASRAGLAGDTQYF.

This rearrangement joins TRBV19 to TRBJ1-5, with 8 positions matching TRBD1. This CDR3 is built from 16 residues. Germline V gives CDR1 LNHDA, CDR2 SQIVND (reference sequence). The trim removed 4 bases at V and 0 bases at J, leaving 5 bases unmatched. The CDR3 here is CASSTDRGYSNQPQHF. CDR3 sequence (DNA): TGTGCCAGTAGTACCGACAGGGGCTATAGCAATCAGCCCCAGCATTTT.

The V call is TRBV18, the J call TRBJ2-2; D is ambiguous. Trimming removed 4 bases at V and 0 bases at J, with 3 bases between. CDR1 and CDR2 from the germline V gene are KGHSH and LQKENI. This CDR3 is built from 13 residues. Written as DNA, the CDR3 is TGTGCCAGCTCACGGCCGAACACCGGGGAGCTGTTTTTT. This encodes CASSRPNTGELFF.

This rearrangement joins TRBV6-5 to TRBJ1-2; 9 positions match TRBD1. Germline assignment: CDR1 MNHEY and CDR2 SVGAGI. The CDR3 spans 15 residues. With 0 bases clipped from V and 7 bases from J, the junction kept 6 bases outside the gene matches. CDR3 nucleotide sequence: TGTGCCAGCAGTTACTCCATACAGGGGGCACGTGGCTACACCTTC. Translated, it gives CASSYSIQGARGYTF.

The chain has TRBV5-6 and TRBJ2-3, with 9 bases that match TRBD1. With 4 bases clipped from V and 3 bases from J, the junction kept 12 bases outside the gene matches. CDR1 is SGHDT and CDR2 is YYEEEE in the germline V gene. The CDR3 contains 17 residues. For the CDR3, the DNA is TGTGCCAGCAGCCCCGGGACAGGGCTTGGGAGAACAGATACGCAGTATTTT. Protein product: CASSPGTGLGRTDTQYF.

This clone was counted once. The chain employs TRBV11-2 and TRBJ2-3; D possibly corresponds to TRBD1 (6 bases). Trimming took 5 bases from V and 2 from J, leaving 17 bases between them. This CDR3 has 16 amino acids. Looked up from germline, CDR1 is SGHAT and CDR2 is FQNNGV. This CDR3 is CASSPQGALFTDTQYF. CDR3 in DNA: TGTGCCAGCAGCCCACAGGGTGCCCTTTTCACAGATACGCAGTATTTT. The full variable domain, with the rest looked up from reference TRBV11-2 and TRBJ2-3, is EAGVAQSPRYKIIEKRQSVAFWCNPISGHATLYWYQQILGQGPKLLIQFQNNGVVDDSQLPKDRFSAERLKGVDSTLKIQPAKLEDSAVYLCASSPQGALFTDTQYFGPGTRLTVL.

The rearrangement links TRBV5-1 to TRBJ1-1, with D unresolved. The CDR3 contains 14 residues. V dropped 1 base and J dropped 4 bases, with 11 bases sitting between them. In germline, CDR1 is SGHRS, CDR2 YFSETQ. In DNA form, the CDR3 reads TGCGCCAGCAGCTTGTCGGGGTTAAGCACTGAAGCTTTCTTT. Protein: CASSLSGLSTEAFF.

This chain joins TRBV28 and TRBJ2-5; 8 bases are a match to TRBD2. This CDR3 has 14 residues. V lost 5 bases, J lost 5 bases, and 7 bases stayed unmatched. In germline, CDR1 is MDHEN, CDR2 SYDVKM. CDR3 in amino acids: CASSNGGAPETQYF. The CDR3 coding sequence is TGTGCCAGCAGTAACGGGGGGGCCCCGGAGACCCAGTACTTC.

This chain connects TRBV5-4 to TRBJ1-3; D is perhaps TRBD1 (6 bases). The CDR3 contains 14 residues. Germline V gene sequence: CDR1 SGHNT, CDR2 YYREEE (reference sequence). Deletions cut 4 bases from V and 2 bases from J, with 10 bases between. CDR3 sequence: CASSPRGTGNTIYF. The CDR3 nucleotides read TGTGCCAGCAGCCCCAGGGGAACTGGAAACACCATATATTTT.

V gene TRBV2 combines with J gene TRBJ1-5; D remains ambiguous. The CDR3 totals 15 residues. Germline loops: CDR1 SNHLY, CDR2 FYNNEI. Deletions cut 6 bases from V and 4 bases from J, with 16 bases between. CDR3 nucleotide sequence: TGTGCCAGCAGCCCCGAGGGCTTGTTAAATCAGCCCCAGCATTTT. This translates into CASSPEGLLNQPQHF.

This chain joins TRBV5-1 and TRBJ1-2; TRBD1 aligns across 7 bases. With 4 bases clipped from V and 6 bases from J, the junction kept 6 bases outside the gene matches. In germline, CDR1 is SGHRS, CDR2 YFSETQ. This CDR3 spans 13 amino acids. DNA for the CDR3: TGCGCCAGCAGCCAAGGGGGCCCCCATGGCTACACCTTC. It translates to CASSQGGPHGYTF.

This clone was seen a single time. The V call is TRBV11-2, the J call TRBJ2-3; 9 bases agree with TRBD2. Germline V gene lookup returns CDR1 SGHAT and CDR2 FQNNGV. The CDR3 runs to 17 residues. The V segment lost 5 bases and the J segment 1 base; nucleotides outside the gene matches: 10. This chain's CDR3 is CASSPDPIAGGTDTQYF. CDR3 DNA: TGTGCCAGCAGCCCCGACCCCATAGCGGGAGGCACAGATACGCAGTATTTT.

The J gene is TRBJ1-6, the V gene TRBV28, with D perhaps matching TRBD1 (5 bases). This CDR3 is 16 amino acids long. V was shortened by 6 bases and J by 0 bases, with 12 bases between the two germline ends. Germline CDR1 MDHEN, CDR2 SYDVKM. CDR3 amino acids: CASREDTSSYNSPLHF. DNA for the CDR3: TGTGCCAGCAGAGAGGACACAAGCTCCTATAATTCACCCCTCCACTTT.

The genes are TRBV29-1 and TRBJ1-1, with 8 bases that match TRBD1. The V gene's germline CDR1 is SQVTM and CDR2 ANQGSEA. Unmatched junction bases numbered 5, after V lost 6 bases and J lost 5 bases. This CDR3 contains 12 residues. CDR3 sequence (DNA): TGCAGCGTCGACCAGGGGGCGACTGAAGCTTTCTTT. Translated: CSVDQGATEAFF.

The V call is TRBV27, the J call TRBJ1-5, with D maybe TRBD1 (6 bases). V was cut by 6 bases and J by 2 bases, with 14 bases left in between. Germline CDR1 MNHEY, CDR2 SMNVEV (reference sequence). CDR3 length: 15 amino acids. The CDR3 coding sequence is TGTGCCAGCAGAAATGGGGGGGCGGGCAATCAGCCCCAGCATTTT. This gives the protein CASRNGGAGNQPQHF.

A few counts support this clone. This sequence joins TRBV5-1 and TRBJ1-6, with TRBD1 as a possible D gene (6 bases). Germline V gene sequence: CDR1 SGHRS, CDR2 YFSETQ. This CDR3 is 16 amino acids long. Between the trimmed V and J ends, which lost 3 bases and 6 bases, there was a span of 16 bases. The CDR3 DNA reads as TGCGCCAGCAGCTCACTGCCAGGGGCAAGTAATTCACCCCTCCACTTT. Its translation: CASSSLPGASNSPLHF.

The chain couples TRBV5-1 to TRBJ2-3, with 10 bases aligning to TRBD2. Germline values: CDR1 SGHRS, CDR2 YFSETQ. This CDR3 has 14 residues. Unmatched junction bases numbered 5, after V lost 7 bases and J lost 3 bases. The CDR3 bases are TGCGCCAGCTGGAGCGGGAGGGAAACAGATACGCAGTATTTT. Residues: CASWSGRETDTQYF.

This chain links TRBV18 with TRBJ2-5, with TRBD1 matching over 7 bases. The germline V gene encodes CDR1 KGHSH and CDR2 LQKENI. Germline trimming cut 1 base from V and 1 base from J; bases unmatched to any gene: 6. The CDR3 is 16 amino acids. CDR3 bases: TGTGCCAGCTCACCACTCGGACAGGCGAGCCAAGAGACCCAGTACTTC. Translated: CASSPLGQASQETQYF. Filled out from reference TRBV18 and TRBJ2-5, the complete variable domain reads NAGVMQNPRHLVRRRGQEARLRCSPMKGHSHVYWYRQLPEEGLKFMVYLQKENIIDESGMPKERFSAEFPKEGPSILRIQQVVRGDSAAYFCASSPLGQASQETQYFGPGTRLLVL.